The 29 T cell receptor beta chains presented below share a single source sample, sequenced in a study of T-cell reconstitution after alpha-beta-depleted transplantation in children. The study's findings and limits: After transplant, at about two months, alpha-beta T cells were reportedly derived from several hundred expanded graft clones.

Their antigens remain unidentified. Unique molecular identifiers were used in preparing the TCRbeta library. TCRdb re-derived calls from the PCR reads in MiXCR, one entry per CDR3 protein. The sample contains 30,000 or so distinct CDR3 sequences, over 6.5% of which appear only once. The sequences come from peripheral blood, collected 60 days after TCRalphabeta/CD19-depleted stem cell transplant. The receptors derive from a child under three years old who had a stem cell transplant for acute myeloid leukemia, so the T cells may come from the graft donor.

This clonotype was counted at least ten times. The V call is TRBV6-5, the J call TRBJ1-2; no reliable D call. The CDR3 sequence is 14 residues long. V was shortened by 0 bases and J by 6 bases, with 11 bases between the two germline ends. Germline CDR1 reads MNHEY; CDR2 reads SVGAGI. The CDR3 DNA reads as TGTGCCAGCAGTTACTCGAAGGGAGCTGATGGCTACACCTTC. Its protein product is CASSYSKGADGYTF.

This clonotype was counted ten times or more. The chain links TRBV11-2 to TRBJ2-2, with 8 bases fitting TRBD1. Trimming cost V 3 bases and J 0 bases; bases outside gene matches: 18. The CDR3 extends over 21 amino acids. In germline, CDR1 is SGHAT, CDR2 FQNNGV. CDR3 region: CASSFLGRGLRSDSNTGELFF. The CDR3 DNA is TGTGCCAGCAGCTTTCTTGGCAGGGGGCTACGATCCGACTCGAACACCGGGGAGCTGTTTTTT. Using reference TRBV11-2 and TRBJ2-2 for the parts outside the CDR3, the full variable domain is EAGVAQSPRYKIIEKRQSVAFWCNPISGHATLYWYQQILGQGPKLLIQFQNNGVVDDSQLPKDRFSAERLKGVDSTLKIQPAKLEDSAVYLCASSFLGRGLRSDSNTGELFFGEGSRLTVL.

The chain carries TRBV3-1 and TRBJ2-1; D not certain. This CDR3 region has 12 residues. The germline gives CDR1 LGHDT, CDR2 YNNKEL (reference sequence). The V and J ends lost 3 bases and 10 bases respectively, with 10 bases between them. The CDR3 is CASSHPAEEQFF. CDR3 in DNA: TGTGCCAGCAGCCACCCTGCAGAGGAGCAGTTCTTC.

This clonotype was picked up many times. The chain uses TRBV10-3 and TRBJ2-3, with 7 bases matching TRBD1. The ends lost 8 bases at V and 1 base at J; junction bases unmatched: 12. Germline CDR1 reads ENHRY; CDR2 reads SYGVKD. The CDR3 contains 16 residues. The CDR3 coding sequence is TGTGCCATCGGACTGGACAGGCGAGATGGCACAGATACGCAGTATTTT. Its translation: CAIGLDRRDGTDTQYF.

This clonotype showed up just once. This clone may be a read error of a much larger clone one base away. The chain links TRBV18 to TRBJ2-1; D unclear. CDR3 length: 11 residues. Germline CDR1 and CDR2: KGHSH and LQKENI. The CDR3 is CDSSPKFEQFF. The CDR3 DNA reads TGTGACAGCTCACCTAAATTTGAGCAGTTCTTC.

This clonotype was seen many times. V and J are TRBV4-2 and TRBJ2-3; TRBD2 matches 11 bases. V lost 4 bases, J lost 5 bases, and 11 bases stayed unmatched. Germline CDR1 reads LGHNA; CDR2 reads YNFKEQ. The CDR3 has 17 amino acids. CDR3 sequence (DNA): TGTGCCAGCAGCCGGCTAGCGGGAGGAGCAAGGAGAGATACGCAGTATTTT. Protein sequence: CASSRLAGGARRDTQYF.

This clonotype was observed at least ten times. The V call is TRBV27, the J call TRBJ2-4; the D gene could be TRBD1 or TRBD2 (5 bases each). V lost 3 bases, J lost 8 bases, and 8 bases lay in between. The CDR3 extends over 12 amino acids. The V gene's germline CDR1 is MNHEY and CDR2 SMNVEV (reference sequence). The CDR3 DNA reads as TGTGCCAGCAGTTTCCCGGGACACATTCAGTACTTC. Amino acid sequence: CASSFPGHIQYF.

This clonotype was detected ten times or more. This CDR3 reads CASSLPPFSYNEQFF. The CDR3 nucleotides are TGTGCCAGCAGCCTCCCTCCCTTCTCCTACAATGAGCAGTTCTTC. The chain is built from TRBV7-2 and TRBJ2-1, with unresolved D. This CDR3 has 15 amino acids. Trimming removed 5 bases from V and 0 bases from J, with 11 bases in between. Per germline, CDR1 SGHTA and CDR2 FQGNSA.

This clonotype occurred many times. V gene TRBV7-8 combines with J gene TRBJ2-3, with 7 bases fitting TRBD1. V dropped 5 bases and J dropped 0; count of bases not matched to a gene: 14. Looked up from germline, CDR1 is SGHVS and CDR2 is FQNEAQ. The CDR3 length is 18 residues. For the CDR3, the DNA is TGTGCCAGCAGCGCAGTGGTGGGACAGAGACTTAGCACAGATACGCAGTATTTT. Protein sequence: CASSAVVGQRLSTDTQYF.

This clonotype was observed at least ten times. The CDR3 bases are TGTGCCAGCAGTCTGGGGACCCCAGCCAAAAACATTCAGTACTTC. Its translation: CASSLGTPAKNIQYF. The rearrangement joins TRBV28 to TRBJ2-4, with D possibly called TRBD1 or TRBD2 (5 bases each). CDR1 is MDHEN and CDR2 is SYDVKM in the germline V gene. V shed 5 bases and J shed 0 bases, with 11 bases lying between them. The CDR3 has 15 amino acids.

This clonotype was seen repeatedly, ten times or more. This sequence joins TRBV9 and TRBJ2-1, with D hard to call. Germline V gives CDR1 SGDLS, CDR2 YYNGEE. V gave up 0 bases and J gave up 0 bases, with 7 bases separating them. The length of the CDR3 is 15 residues. As DNA, the CDR3 is TGTGCCAGCAGCGTAGGCCGGAGCTCCTACAATGAGCAGTTCTTC. Translation gives CASSVGRSSYNEQFF.

This clonotype has ten or more counts. The rearrangement uses TRBV5-1 and TRBJ2-2; 9 bases agree with TRBD2. V lost 3 bases and J lost 6; bases outside the gene matches: 6. The CDR3 totals 15 residues. CDR1 is SGHRS and CDR2 is YFSETQ in the germline V gene. CDR3 nucleotide sequence: TGCGCCAGCAGCTCCGGAGGCGGGGGGGCCGGGGAGCTGTTTTTT. Encoded protein: CASSSGGGGAGELFF. The full variable domain, with the rest looked up from reference TRBV5-1 and TRBJ2-2, is KAGVTQTPRYLIKTRGQQVTLSCSPISGHRSVSWYQQTPGQGLQFLFEYFSETQRNKGNFPGRFSGRQFSNSRSEMNVSTLELGDSALYLCASSSGGGGAGELFFGEGSRLTVL.

This clonotype qualifies as medium-sized. The J gene is TRBJ2-4, the V gene TRBV5-1; tentatively, D is TRBD1 (6 bases). This CDR3 has 15 residues. Between the trimmed V and J ends, which lost 4 bases and 7 bases, there was a span of 18 bases. The germline gives CDR1 SGHRS, CDR2 YFSETQ. The chain's CDR3 is CASSVGQSITNIQYF. The CDR3 nucleotides read TGCGCCAGCAGCGTGGGACAATCAATCACCAACATTCAGTACTTC. The full variable domain, rest sourced from reference TRBV5-1 and TRBJ2-4, is KAGVTQTPRYLIKTRGQQVTLSCSPISGHRSVSWYQQTPGQGLQFLFEYFSETQRNKGNFPGRFSGRQFSNSRSEMNVSTLELGDSALYLCASSVGQSITNIQYFGAGTRLSVL.

Ten or more counts support this clonotype. This chain joins TRBV4-2 and TRBJ2-1, with 10 bases that match TRBD2. Germline V lookup: CDR1 LGHNA, CDR2 YNFKEQ. The CDR3 runs 17 residues. J gave up 1 base and V 1 base, and 4 bases lay outside the gene matches. In nucleotides, the CDR3 is TGTGCCAGCAGCCAAGTGGGTAGCGGGGGGTCCTACAATGAGCAGTTCTTC. This encodes CASSQVGSGGSYNEQFF.

This clonotype was picked up many times. This chain uses TRBV3-1 with TRBJ2-3, with 9 bases that match TRBD2. The CDR3 sequence is 17 residues long. Trimming took 4 bases from V and 4 from J; bases not matched to a gene: 12. In germline, CDR1 is LGHDT, CDR2 YNNKEL (reference sequence). This CDR3 is CASSLDPAGGAADTQYF. In nucleotides, the CDR3 is TGTGCCAGCAGCCTGGATCCAGCGGGAGGAGCGGCAGATACGCAGTATTTT.

This clonotype was seen at least ten times. The V call is TRBV3-1, the J call TRBJ2-1; 9 nucleotides agree with TRBD2. V was pared by 3 bases and J by 5 bases, with 8 bases of the junction left unmatched. CDR1 is LGHDT and CDR2 is YNNKEL in the germline V gene (reference sequence). The CDR3 runs 16 residues. As DNA, the CDR3 is TGTGCCAGCAGCCACACAGCGGGAGGCCCCGACAATGAGCAGTTCTTC. Protein sequence: CASSHTAGGPDNEQFF.

This clonotype was seen repeatedly, ten times or more. The chain is built from TRBV20-1 and TRBJ2-5, with unresolved D. Trimming took off 3 bases at V and 0 bases at J, with 8 bases between the two ends. Germline V gene sequence: CDR1 DFQATT, CDR2 SNEGSKA (reference sequence). The CDR3 totals 13 residues. CDR3 protein: CSASRAHQETQYF. CDR3 DNA sequence: TGCAGTGCTAGCCGAGCGCACCAAGAGACCCAGTACTTC.

This clonotype occurred many times. CDR3 protein: CASTPTGIAYEQYF. CDR3 DNA: TGTGCCAGTACCCCGACAGGGATCGCCTACGAGCAGTACTTC. The rearrangement links TRBV19 to TRBJ2-7, with 7 positions matching TRBD1. CDR3 length equals 14 residues. The V gene end was trimmed by 7 bases and the J gene end by 2 bases; junction bases not matched to a gene: 8. CDR1 and CDR2 (germline): LNHDA, SQIVND (reference sequence).

The sample holds many counts of this clonotype. The gene calls are TRBV10-3 and TRBJ2-7, with D maybe TRBD1 (6 bases). The CDR3 is 12 residues long. In germline, CDR1 is ENHRY, CDR2 SYGVKD. V was pared by 6 bases and J by 6 bases, with 12 bases between. The CDR3 bases are TGTGCCATCAGCCCAACAGGGAGCGAGCAGTACTTC. This translates into CAISPTGSEQYF.

This clonotype was picked up many times. The chain combines TRBV11-3 with TRBJ2-7; 10 nucleotides match TRBD2. The CDR3 runs 15 residues. CDR1 is SGHNT, CDR2 YENEEA, per germline. Trimming removed 2 bases from V and 4 bases from J; junction bases left unmatched: 5. The CDR3 sequence: CASSLTSGDLYEQYF. The CDR3, as DNA: TGTGCCAGCAGCTTAACTAGCGGGGACCTATACGAGCAGTACTTC.

This clonotype came up many times. V and J are TRBV7-6 and TRBJ1-2; D is undetermined. Trimming removed 1 base at V and 7 bases at J, with 10 bases between. The germline gives CDR1 SGHVS, CDR2 FNYEAQ. This CDR3 region has 13 residues. Here the CDR3 reads CASSLGKGGGYTF. The CDR3, as DNA: TGTGCCAGCAGCTTAGGGAAGGGCGGTGGCTACACCTTC.

This clonotype was observed many times. The chain links TRBV29-1 to TRBJ2-7; D unclear. The CDR3 is 12 amino acids. Germline CDR1 reads SQVTM; CDR2 reads ANQGSEA. V lost 0 bases and J lost 6, with 9 bases in between. Here the CDR3 reads CSVEDPTVEQYF. CDR3 DNA sequence: TGCAGCGTTGAAGATCCGACTGTCGAGCAGTACTTC.

This clonotype was detected many times. The V gene is TRBV7-9, the J gene TRBJ2-7; D call uncertain. The CDR3 has 15 amino acids. Germline CDR1 is SEHNR and CDR2 is FQNEAQ (reference sequence). V was pared by 4 bases and J by 2 bases, with 15 bases between. CDR3 region: CASSSPLSAAYEQYF. CDR3 DNA: TGTGCCAGCAGCTCCCCCTTGAGCGCCGCCTACGAGCAGTACTTC.

This clonotype came up many times. The rearrangement joins TRBV6-5 to TRBJ1-6; 9 nucleotides match TRBD1. The V and J ends lost 0 bases and 10 bases, in that order; junction bases with no gene match: 4. Germline V gene data show CDR1 as MNHEY and CDR2 as SVGAGI. CDR3 length: 15 residues. As DNA, the CDR3 is TGTGCCAGCAGTTACTCGGGACAGGGCAGGTCACCCCTCCACTTT. This gives the protein CASSYSGQGRSPLHF.

This chain connects TRBV28 to TRBJ2-1, with 11 bases aligning to TRBD2. The J segment lost 8 bases and the V segment lost 7 bases, leaving 10 bases of the junction unmatched. Per germline, CDR1 MDHEN and CDR2 SYDVKM. The CDR3 runs to 15 residues. CDR3 region: CASTPLAGERYEQFF. In DNA form, the CDR3 reads TGTGCCAGCACCCCACTAGCGGGAGAGCGTTATGAGCAGTTCTTC.

The CDR3: CASSLGRSSYEQYF. CDR3 DNA sequence: TGTGCCAGCAGCTTAGGGAGGTCCTCCTACGAGCAGTACTTC. The chain couples TRBV7-9 to TRBJ2-7, with D possibly TRBD2 on 5 matching bases. The length of the CDR3 is 14 residues. Germline values: CDR1 SEHNR, CDR2 FQNEAQ (reference sequence). V dropped 1 base and J dropped 0 bases, with 7 bases sitting between them.

This clonotype showed up just a few times. The rearrangement uses TRBV9 and TRBJ2-4; no clear D. This CDR3 is built from 15 residues. The germline V and J ends were trimmed by 0 bases and 0 bases, with 7 bases remaining between them. Germline lookup yields CDR1 SGDLS and CDR2 YYNGEE. CDR3 sequence (DNA): TGTGCCAGCAGCGTAGGTTTTCTAGCCAAAAACATTCAGTACTTC. Protein product: CASSVGFLAKNIQYF.

This clonotype showed up many times. V is TRBV24-1 and J is TRBJ2-7; either TRBD1 or TRBD2 may supply D (5 bases each). The germline V and J ends were trimmed by 5 bases and 4 bases, with 11 bases remaining between them. The CDR3 loop spans 13 amino acids. The germline V gene has CDR1 KGHDR and CDR2 SFDVKD. The CDR3 region is CATSGRDPYEQYF. The CDR3 nucleotides are TGTGCCACCAGTGGTAGGGACCCTTACGAGCAGTACTTC.

This clonotype showed up just once. V and J are TRBV4-2 and TRBJ2-5; TRBD2 matches 7 bases. This CDR3 is built from 13 residues. The germline V gene has CDR1 LGHNA and CDR2 YNFKEQ. The V gene end was trimmed by 8 bases and the J gene end by 5 bases; junction bases not matched to a gene: 8. Written as DNA, the CDR3 is TGTGCCAGCTGCCCCAGGGAGGGGGAGACCCAGTACTTC. It codes for CASCPREGETQYF.